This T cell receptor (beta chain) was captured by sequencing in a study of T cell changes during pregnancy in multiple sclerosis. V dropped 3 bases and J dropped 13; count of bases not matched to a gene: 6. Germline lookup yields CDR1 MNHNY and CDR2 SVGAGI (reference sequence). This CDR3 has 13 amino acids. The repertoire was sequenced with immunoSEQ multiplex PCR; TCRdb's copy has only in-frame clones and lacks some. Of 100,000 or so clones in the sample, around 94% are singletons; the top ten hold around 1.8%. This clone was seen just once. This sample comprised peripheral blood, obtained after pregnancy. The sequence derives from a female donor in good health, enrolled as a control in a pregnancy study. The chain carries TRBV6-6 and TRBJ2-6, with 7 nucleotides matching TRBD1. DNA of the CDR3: TGTGCCAGCAGTTATAAGGGGGCCGGGGTCCTGACTTTC. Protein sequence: CASSYKGAGVLTF.